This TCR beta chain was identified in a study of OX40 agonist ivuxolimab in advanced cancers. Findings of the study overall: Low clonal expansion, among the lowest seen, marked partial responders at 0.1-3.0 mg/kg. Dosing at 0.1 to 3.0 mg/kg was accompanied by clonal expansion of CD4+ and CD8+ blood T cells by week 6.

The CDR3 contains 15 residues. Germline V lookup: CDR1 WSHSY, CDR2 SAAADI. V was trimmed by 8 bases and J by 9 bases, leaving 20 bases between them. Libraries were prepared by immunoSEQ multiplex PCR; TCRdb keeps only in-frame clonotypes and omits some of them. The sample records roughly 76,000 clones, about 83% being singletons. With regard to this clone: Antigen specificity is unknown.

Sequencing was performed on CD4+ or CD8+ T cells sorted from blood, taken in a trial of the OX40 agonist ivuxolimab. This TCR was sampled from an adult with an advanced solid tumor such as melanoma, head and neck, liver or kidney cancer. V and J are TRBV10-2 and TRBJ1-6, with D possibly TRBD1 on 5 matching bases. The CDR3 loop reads CASRDLPWGSSPLHF. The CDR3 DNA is TGCGCCAGCCGGGACCTACCTTGGGGGAGTTCACCCCTCCACTTT.